The 18 T cell receptor beta chains below were found in one sample sequenced in a study of T cell responses to AZD1222 COVID-19 vaccine. TCRdb's copy holds only in-frame clones and misses some; the assay was immunoSEQ multiplex PCR. Of 90,000 to 95,000 clones listed, about nine tenths were seen once; the top ten hold around 8.1%. The sample consisted of peripheral blood, taken on day 0 of AZD1222 vaccination. All receptors come from an adult in good health.

The V call is TRBV11-2, the J call TRBJ1-1; 7 bases match TRBD1. J gave up 5 bases and V 5 bases, and 11 bases lay outside the gene matches. Germline CDR1 and CDR2: SGHAT and FQNNGV. The CDR3 consists of 15 residues. Written as DNA, the CDR3 is TGTGCCAGCAGCCAACCGCTACAGGGGAGTACTGAAGCTTTCTTT. This encodes CASSQPLQGSTEAFF.

In its sample, this clone was seen once. This chain uses TRBV12-5 with TRBJ1-4; D remains unclear. Between the trimmed V and J ends, which lost 0 bases and 7 bases, there was a span of 15 bases. The length of the CDR3 is 16 residues. The germline gives CDR1 LGHNT, CDR2 FRNRAP. In DNA form, the CDR3 reads TGTGCTAGTGGTTTGGTACTGTTGGGTCATAGTGAAAAACTGTTTTTT. It specifies CASGLVLLGHSEKLFF.

The chain joins TRBV5-1 to TRBJ2-7; 11 bases map to TRBD1. With 4 bases clipped from V and 5 bases from J, the junction kept 8 bases outside the gene matches. This CDR3 is 15 amino acids long. Germline assignment: CDR1 SGHRS and CDR2 YFSETQ. Here the CDR3 reads CASSQEGQGVHEQYF. The CDR3 DNA reads TGCGCCAGCAGCCAGGAGGGACAGGGGGTCCACGAGCAGTACTTC.

This clone occurred once. CDR3 nucleotides: TGTGCCAGCAGCCGTAGCGGGATCACAGATACGCAGTATTTT. Translation gives CASSRSGITDTQYF. The chain links TRBV5-6 to TRBJ2-3, with TRBD2 matching over 8 bases. Per germline, CDR1 SGHDT and CDR2 YYEEEE. The V segment lost 4 bases and the J segment 2 bases; nucleotides outside the gene matches: 3. There are 14 residues in the CDR3.

J is TRBJ2-5 and V is TRBV6-2 or TRBV6-3; D gene ambiguous. Trimming took off 4 bases at V and 3 bases at J, with 15 bases between the two ends. CDR1 is MNHEY, CDR2 SVGEGT, per germline. This CDR3 comprises 15 residues. CDR3 bases: TGTGCCAGCAGTTCGTTAACTATAGAAGAAGAGACCCAGTACTTC. Translating it yields CASSSLTIEEETQYF.

The chain joins TRBV24-1 to TRBJ2-3; 8 positions agree with TRBD2. Germline CDR1 is KGHDR and CDR2 is SFDVKD. The CDR3 loop spans 13 amino acids. Trimming removed 4 bases from V and 5 bases from J; junction bases left unmatched: 1. The CDR3 sequence: CATSDGGGDTQYF. CDR3 bases: TGTGCCACCAGTGACGGGGGGGGAGATACGCAGTATTTT.

The rearrangement joins TRBV5-1 to TRBJ2-3; the match to TRBD2 covers 8 bases. Germline values: CDR1 SGHRS, CDR2 YFSETQ. V was pared by 1 base and J by 5 bases, with 9 bases of the junction left unmatched. The length of the CDR3 is 16 residues. The CDR3 region is CASSLYNGGAIDTQYF. CDR3 in DNA: TGCGCCAGCAGCTTGTATAACGGGGGGGCGATAGATACGCAGTATTTT.

V usage is TRBV2 and J usage is TRBJ2-2, with D unresolved. Germline CDR1 is SNHLY and CDR2 is FYNNEI. Trimming shortened V by 2 bases and J by 3 bases, and 4 bases separated the two germline ends. The CDR3 has 13 amino acids. CDR3 sequence (DNA): TGTGCCAGCAGTGAAACCCACACCGGGGAGCTGTTTTTT. This sequence encodes CASSETHTGELFF.

This clone came up many times. The J gene is TRBJ2-5, the V gene TRBV3-1 (or the pseudogene TRBV3-2); D is perhaps TRBD1 or TRBD2 (5 bases each). CDR1 is LGHDT, CDR2 YNNKEL, per germline (reference sequence). The V end lost 4 bases, the J end lost 4 bases, and 16 bases lay between the germline ends. The CDR3 spans 15 residues. DNA for the CDR3: TGTGCCAGCAGCCCCGGGACGGGTAGGCGAGAGACCCAGTACTTC. This codes for CASSPGTGRRETQYF.

V gene TRBV5-6 combines with J gene TRBJ1-3; TRBD1 might be the D (5 bases). V lost 3 bases and J 3 bases, leaving 13 bases between the germline ends. The CDR3 is 15 residues long. Germline CDR1 reads SGHDT; CDR2 reads YYEEEE. The chain's CDR3 is CASSSQGRDGNTIYF. In nucleotides, the CDR3 is TGTGCCAGCAGCTCTCAGGGCCGAGATGGAAACACCATATATTTT.

This chain connects TRBV10-1 to TRBJ1-3; maybe TRBD1 (6 bases). V lost 5 bases, J lost 4 bases, and 12 bases lay in between. CDR3 length: 14 amino acids. The germline gives CDR1 WNHNN, CDR2 SYGVQD (reference sequence). The CDR3 here is CASSNGQKGNTIYF. CDR3 DNA sequence: TGCGCCAGCAGTAATGGACAGAAAGGAAACACCATATATTTT.

V usage is TRBV30 and J usage is TRBJ1-5; TRBD1 aligns across 7 bases. The J segment lost 2 bases and the V segment lost 7 bases, leaving 11 bases of the junction unmatched. This CDR3 is 15 amino acids long. Germline values: CDR1 GTSNPN, CDR2 SVGIG (reference sequence). CDR3 in amino acids: CAYRTGPGGNQPQHF. Written as DNA, the CDR3 is TGTGCCTATAGGACAGGCCCAGGTGGCAATCAGCCCCAGCATTTT.

V gene TRBV19 combines with J gene TRBJ1-2, with 10 positions matching TRBD1. Unmatched junction bases numbered 3, after V lost 6 bases and J lost 2 bases. The CDR3 loop spans 14 amino acids. The germline CDR1 and CDR2 sequences are LNHDA and SQIVND (reference sequence). The CDR3 coding sequence is TGTGCCAGTAGAGCGACAGGGGGCAACTATGGCTACACCTTC. It translates to CASRATGGNYGYTF.

The CDR3 DNA follows: TGTGCCAGCAGTAAACAGGGGGCAGCGGGCTACACCTTC. Encoded protein: CASSKQGAAGYTF. The chain links TRBV2 to TRBJ1-2; 9 bases agree with TRBD1. The CDR3 extends over 13 amino acids. The V segment lost 5 bases and the J segment 8 bases; nucleotides outside the gene matches: 6. The V gene's germline CDR1 is SNHLY and CDR2 FYNNEI.

V gene TRBV7-2 combines with J gene TRBJ1-4; 10 nucleotides align to TRBD1. Trimming removed 5 bases from V and 6 bases from J; junction bases left unmatched: 3. This CDR3 is built from 14 residues. Germline-derived CDR1 and CDR2 are SGHTA and FQGNSA. The CDR3 region is CASSQDRGHEKLFF. CDR3 bases: TGTGCCAGCAGCCAAGACAGGGGGCATGAAAAACTGTTTTTT.

This clone showed up just once. J is TRBJ1-2 and V is TRBV5-1; D perhaps matches TRBD1 (6 bases). There are 15 residues in the CDR3. CDR1 is SGHRS and CDR2 is YFSETQ in the germline V gene. With 0 bases removed from V and 6 bases from J, the gap between germline ends came to 15 bases. The CDR3: CASSLGDRKGNGYTF. The CDR3 nucleotides read TGCGCCAGCAGCTTGGGAGACAGGAAGGGTAATGGCTACACCTTC.

The rearrangement joins TRBV5-1 to TRBJ1-5, with D uncertain. The V and J ends lost 0 bases and 1 base respectively, with 5 bases between them. CDR1 SGHRS and CDR2 YFSETQ come from the germline V gene. The CDR3 spans 14 residues. CDR3 loop: CASSLGESNQPQHF. The CDR3 nucleotides read TGCGCCAGCAGCTTGGGTGAAAGCAATCAGCCCCAGCATTTT.

The chain joins TRBV3-1 (or the pseudogene TRBV3-2) to TRBJ2-1, with 8 bases that match TRBD2. CDR3 size: 16 residues. V trimming: 4 bases; J trimming: 6 bases; junction bases outside the gene matches: 11. Germline lookup yields CDR1 LGHDT and CDR2 YNNKEL (reference sequence). CDR3 region: CASSPWGTSGSNEQFF. CDR3 sequence (DNA): TGTGCCAGCAGCCCTTGGGGGACTAGTGGATCCAATGAGCAGTTCTTC.